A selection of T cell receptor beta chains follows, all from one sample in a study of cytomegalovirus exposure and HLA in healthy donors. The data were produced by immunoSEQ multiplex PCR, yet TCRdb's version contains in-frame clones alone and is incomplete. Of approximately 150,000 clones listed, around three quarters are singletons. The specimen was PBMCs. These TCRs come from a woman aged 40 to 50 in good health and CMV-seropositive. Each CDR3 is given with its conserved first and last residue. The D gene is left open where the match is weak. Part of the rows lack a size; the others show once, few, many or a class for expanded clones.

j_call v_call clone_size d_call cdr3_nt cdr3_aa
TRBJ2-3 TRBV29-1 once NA TGCAGCGCCTCCCACGGGGGGCAGTATTTT CSASHGGQYF
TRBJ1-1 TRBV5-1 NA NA TGCGCCAGCTACTCCTCAGGTCGTGGCACTGAAGCTTTCTTT CASYSSGRGTEAFF
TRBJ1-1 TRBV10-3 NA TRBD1 TGTGCCATCAGCCCGGGACAGGGGGGACACACTGAAGCTTTCTTT CAISPGQGGHTEAFF
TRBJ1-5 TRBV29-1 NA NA TGCAGCGTGGGGGGACGGAATAGCAATCAGCCCCAGCATTTT CSVGGRNSNQPQHF
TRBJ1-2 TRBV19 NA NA TGTGCCAGTAGTATGGACAGATACTATGGCTACACCTTC CASSMDRYYGYTF
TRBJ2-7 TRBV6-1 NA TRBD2 TGTGCCAGCAGCAACGGGGGAGCGGGATCGGACGAGCAGTACTTC CASSNGGAGSDEQYF
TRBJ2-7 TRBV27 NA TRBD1 TGTGCCAGCAGTTTAGCAATTCCGGGACAGGGCTACGAGCAGTACTTC CASSLAIPGQGYEQYF
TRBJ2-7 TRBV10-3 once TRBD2 TGTGCCATCAGTGAAGTTCCAACTAGCGTTACCTACGAGCAGTACTTC CAISEVPTSVTYEQYF
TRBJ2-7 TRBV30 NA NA TGTGCCTTTTCTCGGGGCTACGAGCAGTACTTC CAFSRGYEQYF
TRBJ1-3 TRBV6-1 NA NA TGTGCCAGCAGTGGGGGAGGGCTGCGTTATGGAAACACCATATATTTT CASSGGGLRYGNTIYF
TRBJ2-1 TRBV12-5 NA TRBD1 TGTGCTAGTGGTTTGGTTTTAGTTCTGGGACAGGGGCCGTACAATGAGCAGTTCTTC CASGLVLVLGQGPYNEQFF
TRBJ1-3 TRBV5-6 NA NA TGTGCCAGCAGCTTTTCCTGGACAGAAAAAACCTCTGGAAACACCATATATTTT CASSFSWTEKTSGNTIYF
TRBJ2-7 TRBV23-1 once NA TGCGCCAGCAGTCACCCCGAGGACTACGAGCAGTACTTC CASSHPEDYEQYF
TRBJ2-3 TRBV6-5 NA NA TGTGCCAGCAGTTACTCGGGATACGGGGGAGATACGCAGTATTTT CASSYSGYGGDTQYF
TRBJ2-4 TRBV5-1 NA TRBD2 TGCGCCAGCAGCCTTAGCGGGGACAAAAACATTCAGTACTTC CASSLSGDKNIQYF
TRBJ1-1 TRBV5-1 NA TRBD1 TGCGCCAGCAGCTCGGACAGGGGCACTGAAGCTTTCTTT CASSSDRGTEAFF
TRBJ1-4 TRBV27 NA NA TGTGCCAGCAGGCACTTAGAAGGACTGAATGAAAAACTGTTTTTT CASRHLEGLNEKLFF
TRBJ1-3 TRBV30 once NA TGTGCCTGGAGTCAGGGCTTCTCTGGAAACACCATATATTTT CAWSQGFSGNTIYF
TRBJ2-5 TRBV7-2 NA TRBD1 TGTGCCAGCAGCCCTCGGACAGGGCGGCAAGAGACCCAGTACTTC CASSPRTGRQETQYF
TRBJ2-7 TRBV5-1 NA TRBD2 TGCGCCAGCAGCACTGGCATAGGACTAGCGTACGAGCAGTACTTC CASSTGIGLAYEQYF
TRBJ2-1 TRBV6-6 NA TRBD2 TGTGCCAGCAGTTACTCCCTAGCGGATCCGACGGAGGAGCAGTTCTTC CASSYSLADPTEEQFF
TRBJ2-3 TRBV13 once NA TGTGCCAGCAGCTTGAACACAGGGTCGACAGATACGCAGTATTTT CASSLNTGSTDTQYF